One sample yielded the 10 T cell receptor beta chains listed below, sequenced in a study of regulatory T cells in long-lasting Graves disease. Building the TCR beta libraries relied on iRepertoire HTBI primers, and CDR3 regions underwent Arm-PCR. TCRdb reprocessed the multiplex PCR reads with MiXCR, giving one entry per CDR3 protein. Of approximately 540,000 distinct CDR3 sequences in the sample, around 13% were seen once. Time point described: newly diagnosed GD, antithyroid drugs for less than 3 months. PBMC RNA served as the TCR library source. The same specimen was also included in a second study, on T cells in Graves' hyperthyroidism and ophthalmopathy.

The material was peripheral blood mononuclear cells (PBMCs), obtained at new diagnosis, from a patient treated with antithyroid drugs. All receptors derive from a young woman with Graves disease.

This clonotype was seen more than once but under ten times. The chain carries TRBV28 and TRBJ1-3, with a tentative D call TRBD1 (5 bases). The CDR3 is 15 amino acids. The germline V and J ends were trimmed by 3 bases and 0 bases, with 9 bases remaining between them. Germline V gene lookup returns CDR1 MDHEN and CDR2 SYDVKM. CDR3 amino acids: CASSFGGFSGNTIYF. Written as DNA, the CDR3 is TGTGCCAGCAGTTTCGGGGGGTTCTCTGGAAACACCATATATTTT.

This clonotype has more than one count but fewer than ten. The genes are TRBV5-1 and TRBJ2-5; possible D gene TRBD1, 6 bases. The germline CDR1 and CDR2 sequences are SGHRS and YFSETQ. V gave up 5 bases and J gave up 2 bases, with 13 bases separating them. The CDR3 is 14 amino acids. CDR3 protein: CASSYWTEQETQYF. The CDR3 DNA reads as TGCGCCAGCAGTTACTGGACAGAACAAGAGACCCAGTACTTC. The entire variable domain, with the rest obtained from reference TRBV5-1 and TRBJ2-5, is as follows: KAGVTQTPRYLIKTRGQQVTLSCSPISGHRSVSWYQQTPGQGLQFLFEYFSETQRNKGNFPGRFSGRQFSNSRSEMNVSTLELGDSALYLCASSYWTEQETQYFGPGTRLLVL.

This clonotype was seen many times. The chain uses TRBV11-2 and TRBJ2-7, with 11 bases that match TRBD2. With 1 base clipped from V and 1 base from J, the junction kept 3 bases outside the gene matches. Germline V lookup: CDR1 SGHAT, CDR2 FQNNGV. The CDR3 consists of 16 residues. The CDR3 loop is CASSLGSSGGSYEQYF. For the CDR3, the DNA is TGTGCCAGCAGCTTAGGCTCTAGCGGGGGGTCCTACGAGCAGTACTTC.

The chain couples TRBV19 to TRBJ1-5; 9 nucleotides line up with TRBD1. The junction had 1 base not matched to a gene; V was cut back by 1 base and J by 0 bases. Germline V gene sequence: CDR1 LNHDA, CDR2 SQIVND (reference sequence). The CDR3 has 16 amino acids. Here the CDR3 DNA reads TGTGCCAGTAGTATAGCGGACAGGGGTAGCAATCAGCCCCAGCATTTT. Translating gives CASSIADRGSNQPQHF.

This clonotype occurred a few times. This chain joins TRBV5-1 and TRBJ2-1; D not certain. The V gene lost 0 bases and the J gene lost 6 bases, with 10 bases spanning the gap. CDR1 and CDR2 (germline): SGHRS, YFSETQ. There are 14 residues in the CDR3. The CDR3 protein is CASSLGQPSNEQFF. CDR3 nucleotide sequence: TGCGCCAGCAGCTTGGGTCAACCGAGCAATGAGCAGTTCTTC.

This clonotype was seen repeatedly, ten times or more. The rearrangement uses TRBV30 and TRBJ1-1; D is undetermined. V lost 5 bases and J lost 0, with 16 bases in between. Per germline, CDR1 GTSNPN and CDR2 SVGIG (reference sequence). The CDR3 is 15 residues long. Written as DNA, the CDR3 is TGTGCCTGGGCCCAAGAACAGCTAATGAACACTGAAGCTTTCTTT. Its protein is CAWAQEQLMNTEAFF.

The chain employs TRBV28 and TRBJ1-6; no firm D call. Germline V CDR1 and CDR2: MDHEN, SYDVKM. CDR3 length equals 13 residues. Trimming stripped 6 bases from V and 10 bases from J, with 13 bases between. DNA of the CDR3: TGTGCCAGCAGCCTCTGGGCTGTATCACCCCTCCACTTT. This encodes CASSLWAVSPLHF.

This clonotype was recorded a few times. This chain's CDR3 is CASSRTSGTNNEQFF. The CDR3 nucleotides are TGTGCCAGCAGTCGGACTAGCGGGACTAACAATGAGCAGTTCTTC. V usage is TRBV6-4 and J usage is TRBJ2-1, with 12 positions matching TRBD2. Germline V CDR1 and CDR2: MRHNA, SNTAGT. The CDR3 totals 15 residues. V shed 5 bases, J shed 5 bases, and the junction held 4 bases outside the gene matches.

With respect to this clonotype: A read error may produce the germline difference seen at one junction end. This sequence joins TRBV20-1 and TRBJ1-1, with 8 bases that match TRBD1. This CDR3 contains 13 residues. Germline lookup yields CDR1 DFQATT and CDR2 SNEGSKA (reference sequence). CDR3 protein: CGAMTGVNTEAFF. The CDR3 bases are TGCGGTGCTATGACAGGGGTGAACACTGAAGCTTTCTTT.

This clonotype was found a few times. CDR3 nucleotide sequence: TGTGCCAGTAGTCAGGGGGTTTACAATGAGCAGTTCTTC. Encoded protein: CASSQGVYNEQFF. The rearrangement joins TRBV19 to TRBJ2-1, with 7 bases aligning to TRBD1. With 5 bases clipped from V and 4 bases from J, the junction kept 2 bases outside the gene matches. This CDR3 has 13 amino acids. From germline, CDR1 is LNHDA and CDR2 SQIVND (reference sequence).